One and the same sample provided the 10 T cell receptor beta chains below, sequenced in a study of blood T cell repertoires in COVID-19. The data were produced by immunoSEQ multiplex PCR, yet TCRdb's version contains in-frame clones alone and is incomplete. The sample has about 220,000 clones, over 80% seen once. Sequencing was carried out using peripheral blood. These receptors were collected from a human donor in a cohort sampled during active COVID-19.

The V gene is TRBV27, the J gene TRBJ2-7, with a possible D match to TRBD1 (5 bases). The germline V gene has CDR1 MNHEY and CDR2 SMNVEV (reference sequence). V was shortened by 4 bases and J by 0 bases, with 10 bases between the two germline ends. The CDR3 runs to 14 residues. The CDR3 spells CASSYRMSSYEQYF. Written as DNA, the CDR3 is TGTGCCAGCAGTTACAGGATGAGCTCCTACGAGCAGTACTTC.

The chain uses TRBV19 and TRBJ1-2; weak D call: TRBD1 (6 bases). This CDR3 has 15 amino acids. CDR1 is LNHDA and CDR2 is SQIVND in the germline V gene (reference sequence). The germline V and J ends were trimmed by 1 base and 0 bases, with 9 bases remaining between them. CDR3 coding DNA: TGTGCCAGTAGTATAGGGACAGCCCCTAACTATGGCTACACCTTC. Residues: CASSIGTAPNYGYTF.

J is TRBJ2-1 and V is TRBV5-4; 14 bases agree with TRBD2. Per germline, CDR1 SGHNT and CDR2 YYREEE (reference sequence). CDR3 length: 15 residues. Trimming at V came to 0 bases and at J to 9 bases, leaving 2 bases not matched to a gene. The CDR3 loop reads CASSLGGLAGGEQFF. In nucleotides, the CDR3 is TGTGCCAGCAGCTTGGGCGGACTAGCGGGAGGTGAGCAGTTCTTC.

Note on this clone: Other DNA sequences in this specimen translate into the identical CDR3. This chain joins TRBV12-3 or TRBV12-4 and TRBJ2-7; the match to TRBD1 covers 10 bases. The ends lost 7 bases at V and 3 bases at J; junction bases unmatched: 3. This CDR3 region has 13 residues. The CDR3 nucleotides are TGTGCCAGCACGAGGGACAGGGGCTACGAGCAGTACTTC. Amino acids: CASTRDRGYEQYF.

This clone came up many times. The rearrangement uses TRBV27 and TRBJ2-2; D might be TRBD1 (5 bases). Germline loops: CDR1 MNHEY, CDR2 SMNVEV (reference sequence). The CDR3 contains 15 residues. V was trimmed by 4 bases and J by 6 bases, leaving 15 bases between them. The CDR3 sequence: CASSSAGPGAGELFF. CDR3 DNA: TGTGCCAGCAGTTCCGCAGGGCCAGGTGCCGGGGAGCTGTTTTTT.

CDR3 loop: CASRTLDNSGANVLTF. The CDR3 coding sequence is TGCGCCAGCAGGACCCTCGACAACTCTGGGGCCAACGTCCTGACTTTC. V is TRBV5-1 and J is TRBJ2-6; no definite D call. The germline V and J ends were trimmed by 5 bases and 0 bases, with 12 bases remaining between them. The CDR3 spans 16 residues. CDR1 and CDR2 from the germline V gene are SGHRS and YFSETQ.

The V and J genes are TRBV7-2 and TRBJ1-2; D ambiguous. From germline, CDR1 is SGHTA and CDR2 FQGNSA. The CDR3 totals 14 residues. V lost 4 bases and J lost 4, with 13 bases in between. The CDR3 coding sequence is TGTGCCAGCAGCTCCGGGCGCGGGTTCTATGGCTACACCTTC. It codes for CASSSGRGFYGYTF.

J is TRBJ1-2 and V is TRBV4-3; TRBD1 matches 7 bases. V dropped 4 bases and J dropped 4; count of bases not matched to a gene: 9. CDR3 size: 15 residues. The V gene's germline CDR1 is LGHNA and CDR2 YSLEER. CDR3 DNA sequence: TGCGCCAGCAGCCTGTCCCGGGACAGCTCCTATGGCTACACCTTC. This codes for CASSLSRDSSYGYTF.

This clone is a singleton in its sample. CDR3 region: CASSKRDNLGLNTIYF. CDR3 nucleotide sequence: TGTGCCAGCAGCAAACGGGACAACCTAGGCCTAAACACCATATATTTT. J is TRBJ1-3 and V is TRBV21-1; the table's D call TRBD1 went unverified against the DNA. TRBV21-1 corresponds to a pseudogene. The CDR3 contains 16 residues.

The chain uses TRBV15 and TRBJ2-6; a weak D match, TRBD1 (5 bases). The CDR3 has 16 amino acids. V lost 1 base to trimming and J lost 1 base, with 8 bases between them. Germline CDR1 LNHNV, CDR2 YYDKDF (reference sequence). CDR3 sequence reads: CATSRVRGSGANVLTF. CDR3 nucleotide sequence: TGTGCCACCAGCAGAGTAAGGGGATCTGGGGCCAACGTCCTGACTTTC.